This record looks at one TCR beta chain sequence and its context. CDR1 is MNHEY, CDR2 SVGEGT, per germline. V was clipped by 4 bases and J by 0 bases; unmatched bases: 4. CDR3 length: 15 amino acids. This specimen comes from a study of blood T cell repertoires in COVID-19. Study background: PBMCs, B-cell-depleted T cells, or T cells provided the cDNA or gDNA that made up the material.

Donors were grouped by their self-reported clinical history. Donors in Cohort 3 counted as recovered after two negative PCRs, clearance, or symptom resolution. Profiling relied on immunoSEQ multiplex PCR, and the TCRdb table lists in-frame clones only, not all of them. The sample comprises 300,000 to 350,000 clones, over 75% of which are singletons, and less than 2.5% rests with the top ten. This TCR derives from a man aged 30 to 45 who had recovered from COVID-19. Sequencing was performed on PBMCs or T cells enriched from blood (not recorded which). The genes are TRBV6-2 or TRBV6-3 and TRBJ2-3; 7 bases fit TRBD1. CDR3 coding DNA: TGTGCCAGCAGTTCTCAGGGGGTTAGCACAGATACGCAGTATTTT. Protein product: CASSSQGVSTDTQYF.